This entry lists 14 T cell receptor beta chains sequenced from one sample in a study of blood T cell repertoires in COVID-19 (dated by TCRdb to 2019 to 2021). To prepare the library, the immunoSEQ multiplex PCR assay was applied. The table was pulled from immuneACCESS by TCRdb, which kept in-frame rearrangements only. Such tables lose some clones; where checked, under half of the loss comes from unresolved V genes, and the rest has no known cause. This sample comprises some 90,000 clones, around 82% of them detected only once. The ten most abundant clones make up 9.5% to 13% of the sample. Sequencing was performed on peripheral blood. These receptor sequences come from a man aged 70 or older with active or convalescent COVID-19.

The chain links TRBV7-8 to TRBJ1-1; a possible D gene is TRBD1 (6 bases). Deletions cut 0 bases from V and 5 bases from J, with 7 bases between. The CDR3 runs 13 residues. Germline assignment: CDR1 SGHVS and CDR2 FQNEAQ. DNA for the CDR3: TGTGCCAGCAGCTTAGCAACAGGGACTGAAGCTTTCTTT. It is translated as CASSLATGTEAFF.

The chain is built from TRBV6-6 and TRBJ1-3; D unresolved. V lost 5 bases and J 0 bases, leaving 5 bases between the germline ends. Germline V gene lookup returns CDR1 MNHNY and CDR2 SVGAGI (reference sequence). CDR3 size: 13 residues. CDR3 sequence (DNA): TGTGCCAGCAGTCCGTCCTCTGGAAACACCATATATTTT. Encoded protein: CASSPSSGNTIYF.

The chain carries TRBV12-3 or TRBV12-4 and TRBJ2-7, with D maybe TRBD1 (6 bases). Trimming stripped 3 bases from V and 4 bases from J, with 10 bases between. CDR3 length: 13 amino acids. CDR3 protein: CASSFGTHYEQYF. CDR3 DNA sequence: TGTGCCAGCAGTTTTGGGACACATTACGAGCAGTACTTC.

The gene calls are TRBV12-5 and TRBJ2-1; D may be TRBD1 (6 bases). Trimming cost V 9 bases and J 0 bases, with 9 bases left between them. The CDR3 spans 13 residues. The germline CDR1 and CDR2 sequences are LGHNT and FRNRAP. The CDR3 nucleotides are TGTGCTAGCGGGACAAGCTCCTACAATGAGCAGTTCTTC. Its protein product is CASGTSSYNEQFF.

The rearrangement uses TRBV30 and TRBJ2-1, with TRBD2 matching over 10 bases. V was clipped by 5 bases and J by 5 bases; unmatched bases: 12. This CDR3 region has 16 residues. From germline, CDR1 is GTSNPN and CDR2 SVGIG (reference sequence). The DNA for the CDR3 is TGTGCCTGGGGAAGATCTAGCGGGGGCCCGAACAATGAGCAGTTCTTC. As protein: CAWGRSSGGPNNEQFF.

The chain is built from TRBV19 and TRBJ1-6; 9 bases fit TRBD1. Germline CDR1 reads LNHDA; CDR2 reads SQIVND (reference sequence). With V trimmed by 10 bases and J by 7 bases, 5 bases remained unmatched. This CDR3 contains 13 residues. CDR3 amino acids: CATSGTGNSPLHF. In DNA form, the CDR3 reads TGTGCCACCTCCGGGACAGGGAATTCACCCCTCCACTTT.

This clone has just one count. J is TRBJ2-7 and V is TRBV5-5; 7 bases line up with TRBD1. Germline CDR1 is SGHKS and CDR2 is YYEKEE (reference sequence). V shed 0 bases and J 7 bases; nucleotides not matched to a gene: 7. This CDR3 spans 14 amino acids. CDR3 sequence reads: CASSLGQGLREQYF. CDR3 coding DNA: TGTGCCAGCAGCTTGGGACAGGGATTGAGGGAGCAGTACTTC.

V usage is TRBV19 and J usage is TRBJ1-5; 9 nucleotides line up with TRBD1. V was clipped by 4 bases and J by 2 bases; unmatched bases: 6. Germline lookup yields CDR1 LNHDA and CDR2 SQIVND (reference sequence). This CDR3 spans 16 amino acids. This chain's CDR3 is CASSTLGQGRNQPQHF. The DNA for the CDR3 is TGTGCCAGTAGTACCCTGGGACAGGGACGCAATCAGCCCCAGCATTTT.

This clone was observed a few times. The rearrangement links TRBV5-5 to TRBJ2-1; TRBD1 is a possible D gene (6 bases). Per germline, CDR1 SGHKS and CDR2 YYEKEE (reference sequence). V was clipped by 4 bases and J by 0 bases, with 17 bases between them. The CDR3 sequence is 17 residues long. Written as DNA, the CDR3 is TGTGCCAGCAGCCCCCGTAGGCAGGGGAGCTCCTACAATGAGCAGTTCTTC. This codes for CASSPRRQGSSYNEQFF.

The genes are TRBV4-1 and TRBJ2-7, with 7 bases fitting TRBD1. Germline-derived CDR1 and CDR2 are MGHRA and YSYEKL. Germline trimming cut 1 base from V and 3 bases from J; bases unmatched to any gene: 3. This CDR3 is 14 amino acids long. CDR3 sequence: CASSQGDRGYEQYF. The CDR3 nucleotides are TGCGCCAGCAGCCAAGGGGACAGAGGCTACGAGCAGTACTTC.

J is TRBJ1-6 and V is TRBV2; 7 bases fit TRBD1. The CDR3 is 14 residues long. V lost 7 bases and J lost 7; bases outside the gene matches: 7. Germline values: CDR1 SNHLY, CDR2 FYNNEI. CDR3 sequence reads: CASKRGQPNSPLHF. The CDR3 coding sequence is TGTGCCAGCAAACGGGGACAGCCCAATTCACCCCTCCACTTT.

This clone was observed a handful of times. This sequence joins TRBV7-8 and TRBJ1-1, with D possibly matching TRBD1 (6 bases). The CDR3 has 16 amino acids. Germline CDR1 is SGHVS and CDR2 is FQNEAQ. Trimming pared 6 bases from V and 1 base from J, leaving 18 bases between. CDR3 nucleotide sequence: TGTGCCAGCAGATGGGGGGGGGCGCCCGGGAACACTGAAGCTTTCTTT. It specifies CASRWGGAPGNTEAFF.

The chain joins TRBV28 to TRBJ2-6; TRBD2 matches at 11 bases. The germline gives CDR1 MDHEN, CDR2 SYDVKM. Trimming at V came to 9 bases and at J to 1 base, leaving 5 bases not matched to a gene. The CDR3 has 16 residues. The chain's CDR3 is CASIAGGLSGANVLTF. As DNA, the CDR3 is TGTGCCAGTATAGCGGGGGGGCTTTCTGGGGCCAACGTCCTGACTTTC. Full variable domain (outside the CDR3, taken from reference TRBV28 and TRBJ2-6): DVKVTQSSRYLVKRTGEKVFLECVQDMDHENMFWYRQDPGLGLRLIYFSYDVKMKEKGDIPEGYSVSREKKERFSLILESASTNQTSMYLCASIAGGLSGANVLTFGAGSRLTVL.

In DNA form, the CDR3 reads TGTGCCAGCAGCGTTTCAGGGCGCGTCCACGAGCAGTACTTC. It specifies CASSVSGRVHEQYF. The J gene is TRBJ2-7, the V gene TRBV9, with D perhaps TRBD1 (5 bases). CDR3 length: 14 amino acids. V was trimmed by 2 bases and J by 5 bases, leaving 14 bases between them. Looked up from germline, CDR1 is SGDLS and CDR2 is YYNGEE.